This T cell receptor beta chain was captured in a study of CD8 T cells in Susac syndrome. Random-hexamer reverse transcription was applied to about 0.45 to 1 ug RNA. TCRdb analysed the immunoSEQ multiplex PCR reads with MiXCR anew, one entry per CDR3 protein. The sample lists 65,000 to 75,000 distinct CDR3 sequences; around 93% were seen once. A few counts support this clonotype. The CDR3 is made up of 11 amino acids. V was cut by 7 bases and J by 3 bases, with 3 bases left in between. From germline, CDR1 is LNHDA and CDR2 SQIVND (reference sequence). The TCR sequence derives from a human donor in good health. Specimen: CD8+ T cells from PBMCs. V and J are TRBV19 and TRBJ2-2; D not resolved. The CDR3 here is CASTYTGELFF. For the CDR3, the DNA is TGTGCCAGTACTTACACCGGGGAGCTGTTTTTT.